The T cell receptor beta chain described here comes from a study of relationships among human T cell subsets (dated by TCRdb to the early 2010s). For the wider study: Eight distinct blood T cell populations were sequenced: pan T, CD8 cytotoxic, regulatory, Th1, Th2, naive plus transitional, activated and memory cells. On the study overall, not on this receptor specifically: More than 55% of CD8+ cytotoxic sequences came from clones with more than 100 reads, while the regulatory and Th2 subsets showed few clones of that size. Substantial sharing of CDR3s among Th1, Th2 and regulatory T cells was interpreted as suggestive of stochastic cell fate choices. A CD4+CD8+ double-positive population could not be excluded by the bead-based sorting. No statistically significant differences in V, D and J usage, CDR3 length or N-nucleotide additions were observed among the seven subsets.

The CDR3 sequence holds 16 residues, the cysteine and phenylalanine included. CDR3 DNA is the only sequence kept; it has 48 bases, read in frame from the first base. The germline V gene provides CDR1 SGHRS and CDR2 YFSETQ. V and J are truncated by 0 bases and 0 bases respectively, leaving an intervening sequence of 10 bases. Th1 cells were collected as the CD4+CD25-CD294- flow-through after CD25, CD56 and CD294 bead selections. To isolate the T cell subsets, Miltenyi superparamagnetic beads coated with subset-specific monoclonal antibodies were used. Every T cell population was isolated from peripheral blood. Ficoll separation was used to obtain mononuclear cells from whole blood, after which anti-CD14 microbeads were used to deplete monocytes. The isolated cell populations were resuspended in RNAprotect reagent immediately. The library was produced with multiplex PCR. The reads were generated on a 454 GS FLX. Semiquantitative ARM-PCR was used to amplify the TCR alpha and beta CDR3 regions from mRNA. In ARM-PCR, tagged nested gene-specific primers were used first, and exponential amplification was then carried out by communal superprimers. Exonuclease was used to remove the nested primers before the first-round PCR products went through the second amplification round. Sequencing of the amplicons was performed on the 454 platform, which allows millions of DNA fragments to be sequenced rapidly without cloning bias. A read mappable to both V and J germline segments was defined as an effective read. The source study handled its data this way. IRmap, which uses pyromap, a Smith-Waterman modification adapted to 454 sequencing errors, was used to assign reads to germline V, D and J segments. D-beta assignments were filtered with cutoffs set at the 99th percentile of alignment scores obtained from simulated random sequences. CDR3 was defined as the amino acids between the conserved V-segment Y[YFLI]C motif and the J-segment [FW]GXGT motif. Repertoire diversity was estimated with a compound Poisson process model previously applied to large-scale EST data. A cross-contamination detection procedure was applied to argue against sample contamination as the source of shared CDR3s. In TCRdb, the public reads were trimmed at Q25 with fastp and aligned with MiXCR, with productive beta chains retained. Under each unique CDR3 protein, matching rows form one entry showing the most common genes and DNA. The V and J calls and clone size are TCRdb's, not the authors'. The sample yields 10,000 to 15,000 distinct CDR3 sequences; roughly 68% were counted once. The top ten clones comprise roughly 27% of the sample.

Points on this clonotype: No antigen is known for it. No much larger clone exists at a distance of one base, and base qualities are not known.

The chain joins TRBV5-1 to TRBJ2-1; the D region possibly corresponds to TRBD2 (5 bases align). Sequenced: CD4+ Th1 cells sorted from blood. Read against the paper, the sample's cell subset or site label means: CD4+CD25-CD294- T helper 1 cells. This receptor was identified in a man aged 40-49 years in good health. The DNA sequence reads TGCGCCAGCAGCTTGGTCGTACGGGGCTCCTACAATGAGCAGTTCTTC. Its amino acids are CASSLVVRGSYNEQFF.